This record concerns one TCR beta chain sequence. Its specificity is unknown. Genomic DNA per cell subset filled all wells of several immunoSEQ plates. The authors loaded roughly 200 ng DNA, about 30,000 T cell genomes, into sorted-subset replicate PCRs. Libraries were prepared by immunoSEQ multiplex PCR; TCRdb keeps only in-frame clonotypes and omits some of them. This sample has over a million clones, with roughly 96% found just once. Trimming took off 0 bases at V and 10 bases at J, with 11 bases between the two ends. The germline gives CDR1 SGDLS, CDR2 YYNGEE. The CDR3 extends over 13 amino acids. These data come from a study of shared clonotypes between healthy human individuals. Whole-study findings and limits: It was only blood that was sampled, and tissue repertoires likely differ. Roughly 4.6% of naive CD4 clonotypes were common to a few donors.

This rearrangement joins TRBV9 to TRBJ1-5; no firm D call. The source material was naive CD4+ T cells sorted from blood. Subset noted: CD45RA+ positively selected. The receptor was isolated from a man aged 25 to 40 in good health. This chain's CDR3 is CASSVGSQGPQHF. The CDR3 nucleotides read TGTGCCAGCAGCGTAGGATCCCAAGGTCCCCAGCATTTT.